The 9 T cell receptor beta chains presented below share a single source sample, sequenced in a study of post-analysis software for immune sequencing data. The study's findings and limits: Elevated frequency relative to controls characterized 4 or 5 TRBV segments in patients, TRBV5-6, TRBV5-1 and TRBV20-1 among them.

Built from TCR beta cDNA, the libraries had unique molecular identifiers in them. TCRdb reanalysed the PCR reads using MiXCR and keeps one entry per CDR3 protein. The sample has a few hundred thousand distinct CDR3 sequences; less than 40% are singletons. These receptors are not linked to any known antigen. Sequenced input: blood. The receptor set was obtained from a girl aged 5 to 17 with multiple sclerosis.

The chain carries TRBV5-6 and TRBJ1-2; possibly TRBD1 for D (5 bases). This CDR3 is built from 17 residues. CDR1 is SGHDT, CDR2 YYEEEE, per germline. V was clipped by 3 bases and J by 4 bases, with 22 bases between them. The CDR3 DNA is TGTGCCAGCAGCTCCGTACAGGTCTCGAAAACGTCCTATGGCTACACCTTC. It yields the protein CASSSVQVSKTSYGYTF. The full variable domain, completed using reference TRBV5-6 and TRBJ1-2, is DAGVTQSPTHLIKTRGQQVTLRCSPKSGHDTVSWYQQALGQGPQFIFQYYEEEERQRGNFPDRFSGHQFPNYSSELNVNALLLGDSALYLCASSSVQVSKTSYGYTFGSGTRLTVV.

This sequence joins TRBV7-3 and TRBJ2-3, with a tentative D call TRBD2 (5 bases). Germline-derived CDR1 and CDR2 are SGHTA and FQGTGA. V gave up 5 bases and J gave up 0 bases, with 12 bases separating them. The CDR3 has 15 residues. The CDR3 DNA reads TGTGCCAGCAGCAGAGGGCGGGTGAGCACAGATACGCAGTATTTT. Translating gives CASSRGRVSTDTQYF. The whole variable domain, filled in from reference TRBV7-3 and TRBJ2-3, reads GAGVSQTPSNKVTEKGKYVELRCDPISGHTALYWYRQSLGQGPEFLIYFQGTGAADDSGLPNDRFFAVRPEGSVSTLKIQRTERGDSAVYLCASSRGRVSTDTQYFGPGTRLTVL.

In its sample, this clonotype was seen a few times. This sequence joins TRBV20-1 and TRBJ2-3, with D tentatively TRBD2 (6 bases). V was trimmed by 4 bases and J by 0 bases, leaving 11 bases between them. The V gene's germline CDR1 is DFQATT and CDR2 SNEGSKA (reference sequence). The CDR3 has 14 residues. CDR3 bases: TGCAGTGCTACCCCGGGACTTAGCACAGATACGCAGTATTTT. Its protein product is CSATPGLSTDTQYF.

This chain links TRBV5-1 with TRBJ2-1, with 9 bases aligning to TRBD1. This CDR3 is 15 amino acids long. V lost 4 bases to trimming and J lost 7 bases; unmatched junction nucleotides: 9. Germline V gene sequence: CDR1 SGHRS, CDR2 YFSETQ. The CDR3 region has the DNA TGCGCCAGCAGCGCCCTTCCCGGGACAGGGAATGAGCAGTTCTTC. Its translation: CASSALPGTGNEQFF.

The CDR3 protein is CASSSGLLPYGYTF. The CDR3, as DNA: TGCGCCAGCAGCTCGGGACTCCTCCCCTATGGCTACACCTTC. This rearrangement joins TRBV5-1 to TRBJ1-2, with TRBD1 as a possible D gene (5 bases). The CDR3 spans 14 residues. The germline V and J ends were trimmed by 3 bases and 4 bases, with 13 bases remaining between them. Germline-derived CDR1 and CDR2 are SGHRS and YFSETQ.

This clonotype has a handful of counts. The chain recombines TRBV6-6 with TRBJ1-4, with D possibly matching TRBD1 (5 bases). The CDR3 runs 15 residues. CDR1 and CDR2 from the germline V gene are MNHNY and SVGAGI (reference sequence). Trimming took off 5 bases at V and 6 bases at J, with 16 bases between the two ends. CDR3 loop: CASSGSRIGDEKLFF. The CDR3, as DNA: TGTGCCAGCAGTGGGTCGAGGATAGGGGATGAAAAACTGTTTTTT.

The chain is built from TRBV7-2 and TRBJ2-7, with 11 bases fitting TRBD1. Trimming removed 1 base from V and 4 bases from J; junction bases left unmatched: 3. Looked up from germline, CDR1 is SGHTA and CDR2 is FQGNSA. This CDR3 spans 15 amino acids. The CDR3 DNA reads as TGTGCCAGCAGCTTAGGAGGGACAGGGGGGTACGAGCAGTACTTC. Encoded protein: CASSLGGTGGYEQYF.

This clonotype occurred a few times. CDR3 amino acids: CASSLAGGRTEAFF. The CDR3 DNA follows: TGTGCCAGCAGTTTAGCGGGGGGGCGAACTGAAGCTTTCTTT. This chain joins TRBV12-3 or TRBV12-4 and TRBJ1-1; D might be TRBD1 (6 bases). V lost 0 bases and J lost 5, with 10 bases in between. The CDR3 covers 14 residues.

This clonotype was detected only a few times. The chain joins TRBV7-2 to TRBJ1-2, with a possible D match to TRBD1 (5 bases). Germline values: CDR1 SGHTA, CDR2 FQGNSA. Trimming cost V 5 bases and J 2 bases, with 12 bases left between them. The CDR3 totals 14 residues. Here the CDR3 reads CASSTGGGNYGYTF. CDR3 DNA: TGTGCCAGCAGCACCGGGGGGGGGAACTATGGCTACACCTTC.